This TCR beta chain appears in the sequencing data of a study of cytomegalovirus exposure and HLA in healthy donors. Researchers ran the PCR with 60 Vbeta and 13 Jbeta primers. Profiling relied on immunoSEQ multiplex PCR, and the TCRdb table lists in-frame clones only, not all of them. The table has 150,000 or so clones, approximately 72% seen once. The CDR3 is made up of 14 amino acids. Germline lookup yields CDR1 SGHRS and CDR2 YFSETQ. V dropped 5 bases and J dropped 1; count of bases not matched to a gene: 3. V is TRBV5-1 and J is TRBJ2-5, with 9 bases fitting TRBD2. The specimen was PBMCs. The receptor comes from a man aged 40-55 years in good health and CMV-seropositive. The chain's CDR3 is CASSSGLAQETQYF. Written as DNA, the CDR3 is TGCGCCAGCAGTTCGGGACTAGCCCAAGAGACCCAGTACTTC.